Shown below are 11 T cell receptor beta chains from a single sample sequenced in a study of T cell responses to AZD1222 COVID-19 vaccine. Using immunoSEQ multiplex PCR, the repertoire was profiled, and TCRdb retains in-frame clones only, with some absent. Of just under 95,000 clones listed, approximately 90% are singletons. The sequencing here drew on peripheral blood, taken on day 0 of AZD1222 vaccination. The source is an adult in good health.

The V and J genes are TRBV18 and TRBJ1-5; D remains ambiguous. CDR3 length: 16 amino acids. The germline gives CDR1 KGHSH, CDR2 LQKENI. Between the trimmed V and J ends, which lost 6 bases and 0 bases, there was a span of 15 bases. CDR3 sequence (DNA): TGTGCCAGCTCCAAGAATTCGCCCTATAGCAATCAGCCCCAGCATTTT. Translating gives CASSKNSPYSNQPQHF.

The CDR3 protein is CASRVRSGGGEAFF. The CDR3 DNA is TGTGCCAGTAGGGTACGATCGGGGGGCGGTGAAGCTTTCTTT. This rearrangement joins TRBV19 to TRBJ1-1, with a possible D match to TRBD1 (6 bases). The germline V gene encodes CDR1 LNHDA and CDR2 SQIVND (reference sequence). This CDR3 is 14 amino acids long. V dropped 6 bases and J dropped 7 bases, with 18 bases sitting between them.

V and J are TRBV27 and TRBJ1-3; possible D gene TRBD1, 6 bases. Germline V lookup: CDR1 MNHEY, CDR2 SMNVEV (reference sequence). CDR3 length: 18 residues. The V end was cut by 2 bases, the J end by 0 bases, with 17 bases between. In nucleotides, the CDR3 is TGTGCCAGCAGTTTAAAGGCAACTGGGACAACCTCTGGAAACACCATATATTTT. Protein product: CASSLKATGTTSGNTIYF.

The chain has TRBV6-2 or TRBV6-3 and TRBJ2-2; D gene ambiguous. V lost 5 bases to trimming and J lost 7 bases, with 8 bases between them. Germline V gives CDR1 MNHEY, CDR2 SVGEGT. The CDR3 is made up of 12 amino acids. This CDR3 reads CASSRTDGELFF. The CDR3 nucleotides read TGTGCCAGCAGTCGGACGGACGGGGAGCTGTTTTTT.

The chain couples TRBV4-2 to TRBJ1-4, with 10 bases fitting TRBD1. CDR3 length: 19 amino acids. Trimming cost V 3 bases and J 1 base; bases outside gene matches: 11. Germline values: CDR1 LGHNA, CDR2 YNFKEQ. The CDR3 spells CASSHRQGARVITNEKLFF. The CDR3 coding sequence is TGTGCCAGCAGCCACCGACAGGGGGCTAGGGTTATAACTAATGAAAAACTGTTTTTT.

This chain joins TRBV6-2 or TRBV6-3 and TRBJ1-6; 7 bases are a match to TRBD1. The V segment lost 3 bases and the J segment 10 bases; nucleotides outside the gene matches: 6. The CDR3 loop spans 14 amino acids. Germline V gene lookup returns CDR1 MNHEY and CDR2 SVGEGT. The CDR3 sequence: CASSYGQADSPLHF. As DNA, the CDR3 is TGTGCCAGCAGTTATGGACAGGCGGACTCACCCCTCCACTTT.

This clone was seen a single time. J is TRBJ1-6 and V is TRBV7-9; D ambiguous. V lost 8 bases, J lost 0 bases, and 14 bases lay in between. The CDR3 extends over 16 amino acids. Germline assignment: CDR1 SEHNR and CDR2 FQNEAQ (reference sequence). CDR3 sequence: CASYPSSGSYNSPLHF. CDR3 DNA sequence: TGTGCCAGCTACCCGTCGTCGGGCTCCTATAATTCACCCCTCCACTTT.

The CDR3 bases are TGCGCCAGCAGCCCCGGGGCGGGGGATGAGCAGTTCTTC. Translating gives CASSPGAGDEQFF. This sequence joins TRBV5-1 and TRBJ2-1; TRBD2 matches at 7 bases. The junction had 6 bases not matched to a gene; V was cut back by 4 bases and J by 8 bases. Germline CDR1 and CDR2: SGHRS and YFSETQ. The CDR3 has 13 residues.

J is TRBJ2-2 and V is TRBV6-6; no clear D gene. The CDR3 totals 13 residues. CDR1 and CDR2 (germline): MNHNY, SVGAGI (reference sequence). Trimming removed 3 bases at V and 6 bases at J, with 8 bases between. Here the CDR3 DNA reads TGTGCCAGCAGTTATTTCGAGGCCGGGGAGCTGTTTTTT. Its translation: CASSYFEAGELFF.

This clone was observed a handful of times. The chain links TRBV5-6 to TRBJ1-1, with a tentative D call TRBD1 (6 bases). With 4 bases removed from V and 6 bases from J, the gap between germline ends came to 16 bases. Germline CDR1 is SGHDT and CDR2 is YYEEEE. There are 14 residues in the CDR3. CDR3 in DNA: TGTGCCAGCAGCCCCCTCCCGGGGGGCGCTGAAGCTTTCTTT. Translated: CASSPLPGGAEAFF.

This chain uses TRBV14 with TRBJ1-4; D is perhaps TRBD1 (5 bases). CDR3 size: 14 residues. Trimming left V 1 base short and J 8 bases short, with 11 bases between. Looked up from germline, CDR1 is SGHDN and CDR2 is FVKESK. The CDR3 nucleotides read TGTGCCAGCAGCCAAGCGGAGGGGTGGGAAAAACTGTTTTTT. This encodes CASSQAEGWEKLFF.